This T cell receptor (beta chain) was captured by sequencing in a study of CD8+CD57+ T cells in acquired aplastic anemia. Germline V gene data show CDR1 as LGHDT and CDR2 as YNNKEL (reference sequence). This CDR3 has 14 residues. Deletions cut 3 bases from V and 6 bases from J, with 11 bases between. Profiling of TCR beta VDJ combinations and CDR3 sequences used genomic DNA as template. TCRdb fed the reads into MiXCR, producing one record per CDR3 protein. The sample records under 250,000 distinct CDR3 sequences, about 37% being singletons. The genes are TRBV3-1 and TRBJ2-2; a weak D match, TRBD1 (6 bases). The receptor's source is a human donor in good health, serving as a control. Sequencing input: sorted CD4+, CD8+, or CD8+CD57+ T cells (not recorded which) from PBMCs. CDR3 bases: TGTGCCAGCAGCCACCAACAGGGTTCCGGGGAGCTGTTTTTT. Its protein is CASSHQQGSGELFF.